A selection of T cell receptor beta chains follows, all from one sample in a study of cytomegalovirus exposure and HLA in healthy donors. Some clones are missing from TCRdb's copy, which holds only in-frame ones; the method was immunoSEQ multiplex PCR. The sample consists of roughly 200,000 clones, 81% of them appearing once. The specimen sequenced was PBMCs. These receptors originate from a man aged 35-49 years in good health and CMV-seropositive. The CDR3 runs from the conserved cysteine through the conserved F or W. The D gene is left open where the match is weak. Only part of the rows carry a size: once, few, many, or a class if the clone is expanded.

D	size	V	J	CDR3	DNA
.	.	TRBV4-1	TRBJ2-7	CASSQSPGHSYEQYF	TGCGCCAGCAGCCAGTCCCCGGGACACTCCTACGAGCAGTACTTC
.	.	TRBV18	TRBJ1-2	CASSPGPDASNYGYTF	TGTGCCAGCTCACCAGGGCCAGATGCATCTAACTATGGCTACACCTTC
TRBD2	.	TRBV28	TRBJ2-7	CASKGLAAVYEQYF	TGTGCCAGCAAGGGACTAGCGGCGGTCTACGAGCAGTACTTC
TRBD1	once	TRBV27	TRBJ1-2	CASSPSGTVYGYTF	TGTGCCAGCAGTCCGTCCGGGACAGTCTATGGCTACACCTTC
TRBD1	once	TRBV7-6	TRBJ2-5	CASSQPTGEIEETQYF	TGTGCCAGCAGCCAACCTACAGGGGAAATTGAAGAGACCCAGTACTTC
TRBD2	.	TRBV6-6	TRBJ2-7	CASSPQRGGPYEQYF	TGTGCCAGCAGTCCCCAGCGGGGGGGCCCCTACGAGCAGTACTTC
TRBD2	.	TRBV5-1	TRBJ2-3	CASSLTSGGPSTDTQYF	TGCGCCAGCAGCTTGACTAGCGGGGGCCCTAGCACAGATACGCAGTATTTT
.	.	TRBV7-2	TRBJ2-3	CASFGTDTQYF	TGTGCCAGCTTCGGCACAGATACGCAGTATTTT
TRBD1	.	TRBV2	TRBJ1-4	CASRKTGQMSTNEKLFF	TGTGCCAGCAGGAAAACGGGACAGATGTCAACTAATGAAAAACTGTTTTTT
.	.	TRBV27	TRBJ1-5	CASSLSGYSNQPQHF	TGTGCCAGCAGTTTAAGCGGATATAGCAATCAGCCCCAGCATTTT
TRBD2	.	TRBV11-2	TRBJ2-3	CASSLLGLEADTQYF	TGTGCCAGCAGCCTTCTTGGACTAGAAGCAGATACGCAGTATTTT
.	.	TRBV5-6	TRBJ1-5	CASSLGAFHNQPQHF	TGTGCCAGCAGCTTGGGGGCATTTCATAATCAGCCCCAGCATTTT
TRBD2	.	TRBV28	TRBJ2-7	CASRTGLAGKVSYEQYF	TGTGCCAGCAGAACGGGACTAGCGGGCAAAGTCTCCTACGAGCAGTACTTC
.	.	TRBV12-5	TRBJ1-3	CASARTSQGNTIYF	TGTGCTAGTGCCCGGACTTCACAGGGAAACACCATATATTTT
TRBD2	.	TRBV28	TRBJ2-3	CASSLWDLAGGPGTQYF	TGTGCCAGCAGTTTATGGGATCTAGCGGGAGGGCCAGGGACGCAGTATTTT
TRBD1	.	TRBV4-1	TRBJ2-3	CASSRTGTGSTDTQYF	TGCGCCAGCAGCCGCACCGGGACAGGGTCCACAGATACGCAGTATTTT
TRBD2	once	TRBV19	TRBJ2-5	CASSMGPATAGGAQYF	TGTGCCAGTAGTATGGGTCCGGCGACCGCCGGGGGGGCCCAGTACTTC
.	.	TRBV5-1	TRBJ2-6	CASSWSSGANVLTF	TGCGCCAGCAGCTGGAGCTCTGGGGCCAACGTCCTGACTTTC
.	once	TRBV19	TRBJ1-4	CASSRDGNEKLFF	TGTGCCAGTAGTCGCGACGGGAATGAAAAACTGTTTTTT
.	once	TRBV5-6	TRBJ2-2	CASSLAVGTGELFF	TGTGCCAGCAGCTTGGCCGTCGGTACCGGGGAGCTGTTTTTT
.	once	TRBV9	TRBJ2-5	CASSVNQETQYF	TGTGCCAGCAGCGTTAACCAAGAGACCCAGTACTTC
.	.	TRBV4-2	TRBJ2-1	CASSQTGANEQFF	TGTGCCAGCAGCCAGACTGGTGCCAATGAGCAGTTCTTC
.	.	TRBV6-6	TRBJ2-7	CASRASGGRYGQYF	TGTGCCAGCAGGGCAAGCGGAGGCCGATACGGGCAGTACTTC
TRBD1	.	TRBV9	TRBJ2-5	CASSVGTGQETQYF	TGTGCCAGCAGCGTAGGGACAGGACAGGAGACCCAGTACTTC
TRBD2	.	TRBV7-2	TRBJ2-3	CASSLWSRGSTDTQYF	TGTGCCAGCAGCTTATGGTCGCGGGGGAGCACAGATACGCAGTATTTT
TRBD1	.	TRBV28	TRBJ1-2	CASSTQGSGGYTF	TGTGCCAGCAGTACACAGGGGAGTGGTGGCTACACCTTC
TRBD2	.	TRBV10-3	TRBJ2-1	CAISGSAGRENEQFF	TGTGCCATCAGTGGGTCGGCAGGGAGGGAGAATGAGCAGTTCTTC
.	once	TRBV19	TRBJ1-6	CASSWLTGNSPLHF	TGTGCCAGTAGTTGGCTAACAGGGAACTCACCCCTCCACTTT
.	.	TRBV28	TRBJ2-7	CASGRTSYEQYF	TGTGCCAGCGGCAGGACATCCTACGAGCAGTACTTC
.	once	TRBV27	TRBJ1-1	CASTRGGLGNTEAFF	TGTGCCAGCACCCGAGGAGGTCTAGGGAACACTGAAGCTTTCTTT
.	.	TRBV5-1	TRBJ2-7	CASSLGAATYEQYF	TGCGCCAGCAGCTTGGGGGCAGCTACCTACGAGCAGTACTTC
TRBD1	.	TRBV4-2	TRBJ1-2	CASSQHTPGQGGRSNYGYTF	TGTGCCAGCAGCCAACATACCCCGGGACAGGGAGGAAGGTCTAACTATGGCTACACCTTC
TRBD1	.	TRBV5-4	TRBJ1-1	CASSYRGYTEAFF	TGTGCCAGCAGCTACAGGGGTTACACTGAAGCTTTCTTT
TRBD1	.	TRBV28	TRBJ1-1	CASRGQLATEAFF	TGTGCCAGCAGGGGACAGTTAGCCACTGAAGCTTTCTTT
.	.	TRBV5-1	TRBJ2-1	CASSLDRNPYNEQFF	TGCGCCAGCAGCTTGGACAGGAACCCCTACAATGAGCAGTTCTTC
.	.	TRBV7-2	TRBJ2-5	CASSPRTVQETQYF	TGTGCCAGCAGCCCTCGGACAGTCCAAGAGACCCAGTACTTC
TRBD2	.	TRBV7-9	TRBJ2-1	CASSQAGSILDEQFF	TGTGCCAGCAGCCAAGCGGGGTCGATCCTGGATGAGCAGTTCTTC
TRBD1	.	TRBV9	TRBJ2-7	CASSAGTGGAEQYF	TGTGCCAGCAGCGCCGGGACAGGGGGCGCCGAGCAGTACTTC
.	.	TRBV2	TRBJ2-5	CASSEVAQETQYF	TGTGCCAGCAGTGAGGTGGCCCAAGAGACCCAGTACTTC
TRBD2	.	TRBV5-4	TRBJ2-3	CASSFGAGATDTQYF	TGTGCCAGCAGCTTCGGCGCGGGAGCCACAGATACGCAGTATTTT
.	once	TRBV4-1	TRBJ1-6	CASSQVQGNSYNSPLHF	TGCGCCAGCAGCCAAGTCCAGGGGAACTCCTATAATTCACCCCTCCACTTT
TRBD1	.	TRBV18	TRBJ2-4	CASSLGQGQNIQYF	TGTGCCAGCTCACTGGGACAGGGGCAAAACATTCAGTACTTC
TRBD1	.	TRBV19	TRBJ1-5	CASSIPGGTGSNQPQHF	TGTGCCAGTAGTATCCCCGGGGGGACAGGGAGCAATCAGCCCCAGCATTTT
.	once	TRBV12-5	TRBJ2-5	CASGGTGSRETQYF	TGTGCTAGTGGTGGAACAGGGAGTCGGGAGACCCAGTACTTC
.	.	TRBV2	TRBJ2-7	CASTRGSAISYEQYF	TGTGCCAGCACCCGGGGTAGCGCCATCTCCTACGAGCAGTACTTC
.	.	TRBV5-1	TRBJ2-6	CASSLTASGANVLTF	TGCGCCAGCAGCCTGACAGCCTCTGGGGCCAACGTCCTGACTTTC
.	once	TRBV29-1	TRBJ2-1	CSGYRGEQFF	TGCAGCGGGTATAGGGGGGAGCAGTTCTTC
.	.	TRBV7-6	TRBJ2-7	CASSRVGGEQYF	TGTGCCAGCAGCCGTGTCGGGGGCGAGCAGTACTTC
TRBD1	.	TRBV5-1	TRBJ1-1	CASSFRTGGLTEAFF	TGCGCCAGCAGCTTCCGGACAGGGGGCCTCACTGAAGCTTTCTTT
.	.	TRBV21-1	TRBJ2-5	CASSKGGCQETQYF	TGTGCCAGCAGCAAAGGAGGGTGTCAAGAGACCCAGTACTTC
TRBD2	.	TRBV2	TRBJ2-2	CASTDWDGGTGELFF	TGTGCCAGCACCGACTGGGACGGGGGGACCGGGGAGCTGTTTTTT
.	once	TRBV7-3	TRBJ1-5	CASSLGDGKQPQHF	TGTGCCAGCAGCTTAGGAGACGGCAAACAGCCCCAGCATTTT